Below are 12 T cell receptor beta chains sequenced from a single sample in a study of blood T cell repertoires in COVID-19. This table comes from immunoSEQ multiplex PCR, and its TCRdb copy is limited to in-frame clones, with some not included. The sample includes about 210,000 clones, roughly 88% of them seen just once. The sequencing sample was made of peripheral blood. Receptors were obtained from a middle-aged man who had recovered from COVID-19.

The genes are TRBV10-3 and TRBJ2-7; 13 positions agree with TRBD2. In germline, CDR1 is ENHRY, CDR2 SYGVKD. CDR3 length equals 15 residues. V dropped 3 bases and J dropped 2; count of bases not matched to a gene: 1. Written as DNA, the CDR3 is TGTGCCATCAGTGATGGGACTAGCGGGGCCTACGAGCAGTACTTC. This codes for CAISDGTSGAYEQYF.

J is TRBJ1-3 and V is TRBV6-1; D perhaps matches TRBD1 (5 bases). This CDR3 region has 14 residues. Germline CDR1 reads MNHNS; CDR2 reads SASEGT. V gave up 2 bases and J gave up 4 bases, with 9 bases separating them. The chain's CDR3 is CASSEQGRGNTIYF. The CDR3 DNA is TGTGCCAGCAGTGAACAGGGCCGCGGAAACACCATATATTTT.

This chain connects TRBV11-3 to TRBJ1-2; D uncertain. Trimming removed 0 bases at V and 6 bases at J, with 14 bases between. Germline V CDR1 and CDR2: SGHNT, YENEEA. The CDR3 extends over 15 amino acids. CDR3 sequence reads: CASSLDMDLGDGYTF. DNA of the CDR3: TGTGCCAGCAGCTTAGACATGGATCTAGGAGATGGCTACACCTTC. Combining the CDR3 with reference TRBV11-3 and TRBJ1-2 gives the whole variable domain EAGVVQSPRYKIIEKKQPVAFWCNPISGHNTLYWYLQNLGQGPELLIRYENEEAVDDSQLPKDRFSAERLKGVDSTLKIQPAELGDSAVYLCASSLDMDLGDGYTFGSGTRLTVV.

This chain joins TRBV5-1 and TRBJ1-5; 7 nucleotides match TRBD1. The CDR3 length is 14 residues. V dropped 4 bases and J dropped 4; count of bases not matched to a gene: 5. Germline V lookup: CDR1 SGHRS, CDR2 YFSETQ. CDR3 protein: CASSNGQDNQPQHF. The CDR3 DNA sequence: TGCGCCAGCAGCAACGGACAGGATAATCAGCCCCAGCATTTT.

V and J are TRBV4-1 and TRBJ1-1, with TRBD1 matching 7 bases. This CDR3 spans 14 amino acids. Germline CDR1 is MGHRA and CDR2 is YSYEKL. With V trimmed by 1 base and J by 3 bases, 2 bases remained unmatched. CDR3 nucleotides: TGCGCCAGCAGCCAAGGAGACAGGGACACTGAAGCTTTCTTT. This codes for CASSQGDRDTEAFF.

This chain joins TRBV4-2 and TRBJ2-1; 7 nucleotides match TRBD1. Unmatched junction bases numbered 4, after V lost 4 bases and J lost 10 bases. Germline CDR1 is LGHNA and CDR2 is YNFKEQ. The CDR3 is made up of 12 amino acids. The CDR3 loop is CASSPGTAEQFF. The CDR3 nucleotides are TGTGCCAGCAGCCCAGGGACAGCAGAGCAGTTCTTC.

The chain carries TRBV5-4 and TRBJ2-3; D is possibly TRBD2 (6 bases). The CDR3 is 16 amino acids. V gave up 0 bases and J gave up 2 bases, with 13 bases separating them. Germline V gene sequence: CDR1 SGHNT, CDR2 YYREEE (reference sequence). The CDR3 protein is CASSLAAGTYTDTQYF. The CDR3 DNA reads TGTGCCAGCAGCTTGGCCGCAGGGACTTACACAGATACGCAGTATTTT.

The rearrangement uses TRBV2 and TRBJ2-4; 9 bases line up with TRBD1. Trimming at V came to 10 bases and at J to 2 bases, leaving 12 bases not matched to a gene. The germline V gene has CDR1 SNHLY and CDR2 FYNNEI. The length of the CDR3 is 16 residues. CDR3 sequence (DNA): TGTGCCACCGCGAGAGAGACAGGGGGAACCAAAAACATTCAGTACTTC. It translates to CATARETGGTKNIQYF.

The chain employs TRBV29-1 and TRBJ2-7, with D possibly matching TRBD2 (6 bases). CDR1 SQVTM and CDR2 ANQGSEA come from the germline V gene. The CDR3 loop spans 12 amino acids. DNA for the CDR3: TGCGCGGGGCAGGCAGGAGCCTACGAGCAGTACTTC. It is translated as CAGQAGAYEQYF.

This chain uses TRBV12-3 or TRBV12-4 with TRBJ2-1; D remains unclear. Trimming took off 3 bases at V and 6 bases at J, with 9 bases between the two ends. There are 13 residues in the CDR3. The CDR3 region has the DNA TGTGCCAGCAGTTTTGAACTTTCCAATGAGCAGTTCTTC. Translating gives CASSFELSNEQFF.

The rearrangement links TRBV4-1 to TRBJ1-5; the D is unclear. V lost 0 bases, J lost 6 bases, and 6 bases lay in between. This CDR3 is 13 amino acids long. Germline lookup yields CDR1 MGHRA and CDR2 YSYEKL. The CDR3 nucleotides are TGCGCCAGCAGCCAAGATTACAGTCAGCCCCAGCATTTT. Translating it yields CASSQDYSQPQHF.

The chain joins TRBV11-2 to TRBJ1-1, with 7 bases matching TRBD1. The CDR3 sequence is 17 residues long. V dropped 8 bases and J dropped 0; count of bases not matched to a gene: 15. Looked up from germline, CDR1 is SGHAT and CDR2 is FQNNGV. CDR3 sequence (DNA): TGTGCCAGCCGTGGCTGGAGGGGGCCCTCCGTGAACACTGAAGCTTTCTTT. As protein: CASRGWRGPSVNTEAFF.